The rows below give T cell receptor beta chains drawn from one sample of a study of T cell responses to AZD1222 COVID-19 vaccine. TCRdb's copy holds only in-frame clones and misses some; the assay was immunoSEQ multiplex PCR. The top ten clones hold around 25% of a sample with more than 65,000 clones, approximately 87% of them seen once. The material was peripheral blood, obtained 28 days after the second AZD1222 dose. All receptors come from an adult who received the AZD1222 COVID-19 vaccine. CDR3s include the opening cysteine and the closing phenylalanine or tryptophan. Each record gives: D gene, J gene, V gene, CDR3 protein. A D gene is named only where the DNA matches it firmly.

TRBD1	TRBJ1-5	TRBV5-8	CASTFVRGGRQPQHF
TRBD2	TRBJ2-7	TRBV5-6	CASSFTSGVTYEQYF
.	TRBJ1-5	TRBV2	CASSDSGPYQPQHF
TRBD2	TRBJ2-5	TRBV10-3	CAISRGAGEETQYF
TRBD2	TRBJ2-7	TRBV4-1	CASSQEGGRTYEQYF
.	TRBJ2-3	TRBV27	CASSPRTLDTQYF
.	TRBJ2-7	TRBV3-1/TRBV3-2	CASSQQLPAYEQYF
TRBD1	TRBJ2-4	TRBV4-1	CASSQAPRTGSVGNIQYF
.	TRBJ1-4	TRBV6-5	CASSYRATNEKLFF
TRBD2	TRBJ2-1	TRBV7-3	CASSLSTASGASNEQFF
TRBD1	TRBJ1-1	TRBV16	CASSQFQGARTEAFF
.	TRBJ1-1	TRBV30	CAWSTGTGKRGTEAFF
.	TRBJ1-1	TRBV9	CASSEVTEAFF
.	TRBJ2-7	TRBV5-1	CASQGNYEQYF
.	TRBJ1-1	TRBV5-5	CASSLGGAATEAFF
.	TRBJ1-1	TRBV6-5	CASSYFPEMNTEAFF
.	TRBJ2-3	TRBV5-1	CASTLSASTDTQYF
.	TRBJ2-4	TRBV14	CASSDAGRAVIQYF
TRBD1	TRBJ1-2	TRBV2	CASHSGTGGYTF
.	TRBJ1-6	TRBV30	CAWSVRFRGAYNSPLHF
TRBD1	TRBJ1-2	TRBV6-5	CASSYPGQGSYGYTF
.	TRBJ1-2	TRBV6-1	CASSEVSIGGYTF
.	TRBJ2-2	TRBV4-1	CASSWGLNTGELFF
TRBD2	TRBJ2-4	TRBV9	CASSVDWSGSAKNIQYF
.	TRBJ1-1	TRBV7-9	CASSHPRGGEAFF
.	TRBJ1-5	TRBV27	CASSFSGRPQHF
TRBD2	TRBJ2-3	TRBV5-4	CAISGGPVDTQYF
TRBD1	TRBJ1-1	TRBV6-5	CASSRRQGMAFF
.	TRBJ2-5	TRBV19	CASSIAGQETQYF
.	TRBJ1-2	TRBV10-3	CAISDLRIRSDGYTF
.	TRBJ2-3	TRBV24-1	CATSDGPASSTDTQYF
.	TRBJ1-2	TRBV18	CASSPMAGDQGGYTF